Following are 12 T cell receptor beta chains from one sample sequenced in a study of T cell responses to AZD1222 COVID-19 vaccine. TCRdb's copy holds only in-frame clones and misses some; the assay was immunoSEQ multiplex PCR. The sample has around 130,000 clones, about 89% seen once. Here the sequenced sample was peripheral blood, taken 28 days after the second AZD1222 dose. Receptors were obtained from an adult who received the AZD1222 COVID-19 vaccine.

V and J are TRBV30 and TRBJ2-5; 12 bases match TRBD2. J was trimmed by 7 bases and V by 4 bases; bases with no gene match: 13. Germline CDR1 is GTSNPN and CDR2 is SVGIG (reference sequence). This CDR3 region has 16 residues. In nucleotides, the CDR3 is TGTGCCTGGACGCTAGCGGGGGGGCCTGGTATCGCGACCCAGTACTTC. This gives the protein CAWTLAGGPGIATQYF.

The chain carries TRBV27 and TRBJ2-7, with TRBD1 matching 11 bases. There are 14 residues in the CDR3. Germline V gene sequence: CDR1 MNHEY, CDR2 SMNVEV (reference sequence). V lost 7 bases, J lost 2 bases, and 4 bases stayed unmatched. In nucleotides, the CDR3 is TGTGCCAGCAAGCGGACAGGGGGCCCCTACGAGCAGTACTTC. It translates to CASKRTGGPYEQYF.

This CDR3 reads CASLLAGIYTDTQYF. CDR3 nucleotides: TGTGCCAGCCTACTAGCGGGAATTTACACAGATACGCAGTATTTT. The V and J genes are TRBV2 and TRBJ2-3; 10 bases fit TRBD2. V lost 8 bases to trimming and J lost 2 bases; unmatched junction nucleotides: 7. Germline CDR1 SNHLY, CDR2 FYNNEI. The CDR3 loop spans 15 amino acids.

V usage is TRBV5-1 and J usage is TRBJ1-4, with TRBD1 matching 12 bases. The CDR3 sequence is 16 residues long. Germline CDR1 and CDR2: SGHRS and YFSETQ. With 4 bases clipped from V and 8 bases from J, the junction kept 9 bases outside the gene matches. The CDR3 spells CASSQTGGTGGEKLFF. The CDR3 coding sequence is TGCGCCAGCAGCCAAACGGGCGGGACAGGGGGCGAAAAACTGTTTTTT.

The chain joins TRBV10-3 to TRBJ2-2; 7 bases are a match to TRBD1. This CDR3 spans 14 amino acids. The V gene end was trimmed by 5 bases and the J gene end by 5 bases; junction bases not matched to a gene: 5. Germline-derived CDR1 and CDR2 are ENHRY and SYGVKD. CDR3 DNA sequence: TGTGCCATCAGTCGGCTACAGGGGACCGGGGAGCTGTTTTTT. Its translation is CAISRLQGTGELFF.

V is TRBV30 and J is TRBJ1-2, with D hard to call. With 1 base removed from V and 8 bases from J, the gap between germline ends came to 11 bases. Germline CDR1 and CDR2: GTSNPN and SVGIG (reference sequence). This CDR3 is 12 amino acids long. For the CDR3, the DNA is TGTGCCTGGAGTGAGAGGTTTACGGGCTACACCTTC. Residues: CAWSERFTGYTF. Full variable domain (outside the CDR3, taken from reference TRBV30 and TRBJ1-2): SQTIHQWPATLVQPVGSPLSLECTVEGTSNPNLYWYRQAAGRGLQLLFYSVGIGQISSEVPQNLSASRPQDRQFILSSKKLLLSDSGFYLCAWSERFTGYTFGSGTRLTVV.

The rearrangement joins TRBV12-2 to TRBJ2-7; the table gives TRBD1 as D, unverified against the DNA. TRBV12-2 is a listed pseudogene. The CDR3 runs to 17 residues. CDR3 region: CASRLEAPDRGSYEQYF. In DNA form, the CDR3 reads TGTGCAAGTCGCTTAGAGGCCCCGGACAGGGGGTCCTACGAGCAGTACTTC.

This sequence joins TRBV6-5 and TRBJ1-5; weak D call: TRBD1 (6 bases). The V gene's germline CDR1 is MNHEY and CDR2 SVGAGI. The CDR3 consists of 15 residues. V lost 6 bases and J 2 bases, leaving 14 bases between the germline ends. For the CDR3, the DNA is TGTGCCAGCAGGACGACAGGAGCGGGCAATCAGCCCCAGCATTTT. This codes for CASRTTGAGNQPQHF.

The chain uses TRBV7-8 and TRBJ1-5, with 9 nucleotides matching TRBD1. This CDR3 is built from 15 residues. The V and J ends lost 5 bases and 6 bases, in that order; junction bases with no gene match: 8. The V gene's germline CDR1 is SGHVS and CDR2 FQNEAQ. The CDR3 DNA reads TGTGCCAGCAGCCCCAGGGGGACAGGGAGTCAGCCCCAGCATTTT. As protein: CASSPRGTGSQPQHF.

This CDR3 reads CAWRESIQETQYF. The CDR3 coding sequence is TGTGCCTGGAGGGAGAGCATCCAAGAGACCCAGTACTTC. The genes are TRBV30 and TRBJ2-5; D unclear. This CDR3 is built from 13 residues. The germline V gene encodes CDR1 GTSNPN and CDR2 SVGIG (reference sequence). V was trimmed by 3 bases and J by 1 base, leaving 9 bases between them.

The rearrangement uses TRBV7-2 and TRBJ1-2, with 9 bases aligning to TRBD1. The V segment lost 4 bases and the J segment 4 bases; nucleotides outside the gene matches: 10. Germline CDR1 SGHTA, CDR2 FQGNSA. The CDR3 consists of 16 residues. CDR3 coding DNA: TGTGCCAGCAGCTACCGGGGACAGGGAAAATCCTATGGCTACACCTTC. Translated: CASSYRGQGKSYGYTF.

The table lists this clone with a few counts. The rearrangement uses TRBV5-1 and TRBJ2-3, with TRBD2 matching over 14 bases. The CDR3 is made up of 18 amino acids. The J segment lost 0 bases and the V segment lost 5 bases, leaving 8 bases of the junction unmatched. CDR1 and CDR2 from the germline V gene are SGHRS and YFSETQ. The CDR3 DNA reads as TGCGCCAGCAGACGGGGACTAGCGGGAGTCGGGAGCACAGATACGCAGTATTTT. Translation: CASRRGLAGVGSTDTQYF. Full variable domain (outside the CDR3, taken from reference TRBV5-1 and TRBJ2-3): KAGVTQTPRYLIKTRGQQVTLSCSPISGHRSVSWYQQTPGQGLQFLFEYFSETQRNKGNFPGRFSGRQFSNSRSEMNVSTLELGDSALYLCASRRGLAGVGSTDTQYFGPGTRLTVL.